This record looks at one T cell receptor (beta chain) sequence and its context. Only one base separates this from a far larger clonotype, so it likely reflects a read error. As for time point: after trial treatment. Treatment noted: LDRT plus nivolumab, ipilimumab, low-dose cyclophosphamide and aspirin (RACIN trial). Eligible patients bore advanced solid tumors devoid of tumor-infiltrating lymphocytes. TRAV- and TRBV-specific primers primed first-strand cDNA, covering alpha and beta chains. Amplification, which lasted roughly 22 PCR cycles, used a constant-region primer and V-primer adapter to amplify TCRs. One entry per CDR3 protein results from TCRdb running MiXCR on the reads. In the table there are 50,000 or so distinct CDR3 sequences, approximately 22% of which are singletons. This sample was included in a study of low-dose radiotherapy and immunotherapy resistance in tumors. V gave up 8 bases and J gave up 6 bases, with 22 bases separating them. The CDR3 extends over 15 amino acids.

Source: PBMCs, taken after low-dose radiotherapy plus immunotherapy. V is TRBV5-3 and J is TRBJ2-3; possible D gene TRBD2, 7 bases. TRBV5-3 is an ORF, and what it does is uncertain. The sequence was collected from a male donor with prostate cancer. The CDR3 coding sequence is TGTGCCAGCTCCCCGGAGGGGGGGGCCCTGGATACGCAGTATTTT. Translation: CASSPEGGALDTQYF.